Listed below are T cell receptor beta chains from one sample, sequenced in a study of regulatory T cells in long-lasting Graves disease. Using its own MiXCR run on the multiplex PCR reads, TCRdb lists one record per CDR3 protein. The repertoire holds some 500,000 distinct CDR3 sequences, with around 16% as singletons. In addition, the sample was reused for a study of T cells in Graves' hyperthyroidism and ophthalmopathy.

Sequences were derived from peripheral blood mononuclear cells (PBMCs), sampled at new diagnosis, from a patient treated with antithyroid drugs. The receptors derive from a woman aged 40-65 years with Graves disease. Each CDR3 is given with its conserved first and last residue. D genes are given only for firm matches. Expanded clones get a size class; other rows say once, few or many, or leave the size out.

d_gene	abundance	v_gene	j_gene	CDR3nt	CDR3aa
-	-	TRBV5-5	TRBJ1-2	TGTGCCAGCAGCTTGCCGACAGCATCTTATGGCTACACCTTC	CASSLPTASYGYTF
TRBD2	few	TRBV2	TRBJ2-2	TGTGCCAGCAACAGCGGGGGGGCAACGAACACCGGGGAGCTGTTTTTT	CASNSGGATNTGELFF
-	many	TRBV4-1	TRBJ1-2	TGCGCCAGCAGCCAAGAGAGCCGGTCGGGCTATGGCTACACCTTC	CASSQESRSGYGYTF
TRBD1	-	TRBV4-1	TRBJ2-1	TGCGCCAGCAGCCACCCACCCCCCCGGGACAGGGGCCCATCCTACAATGAGCAGTTCTTC	CASSHPPPRDRGPSYNEQFF
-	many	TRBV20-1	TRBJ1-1	TGCAGTGCTACGGCAGGCGGGCTCTCGAACACTGAAGCTTTCTTT	CSATAGGLSNTEAFF
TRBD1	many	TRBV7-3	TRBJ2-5	TGTGCCAGCAGCTTAGGGGGACAGGGAATCGAGACCCAGTACTTC	CASSLGGQGIETQYF
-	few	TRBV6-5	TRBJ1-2	TGTGCCAGCAGTTACGATTCCAGCGGGGGGGCTGACTCCTATGGCTACACCTTC	CASSYDSSGGADSYGYTF
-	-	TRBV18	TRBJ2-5	TGTGCCAGCTCCCCCTGGGAGAAGCGACAAGAGACCCAGTACTTC	CASSPWEKRQETQYF
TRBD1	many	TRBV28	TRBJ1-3	TGTGCCAGCAGTTTACCCACAGGGGGCTATGGAAACACCATATATTTT	CASSLPTGGYGNTIYF
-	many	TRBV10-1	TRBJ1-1	TGCGCCAGCAGTGGAGGGTCTAACCTGAACACTGAAGCTTTCTTT	CASSGGSNLNTEAFF
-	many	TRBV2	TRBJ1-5	TGTGCCAGCCGACAGACCGATCAGCCCCAGCATTTT	CASRQTDQPQHF
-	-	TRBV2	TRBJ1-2	TGTGCCAGCCGTGCCAGGGTGATGGGCTACACCTTC	CASRARVMGYTF
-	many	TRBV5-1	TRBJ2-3	TGCGCCAGCAGCTTGGAGACAGATACGCAGTATTTT	CASSLETDTQYF
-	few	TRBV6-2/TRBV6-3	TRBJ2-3	TGTGCCAGCAGTTTGAGCGACGGATCTAGCACAGATACGCAGTATTTT	CASSLSDGSSTDTQYF
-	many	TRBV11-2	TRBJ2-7	TGTGCCAGCAGCTCCCCCGAAGCCTACGAGCAGTACTTC	CASSSPEAYEQYF
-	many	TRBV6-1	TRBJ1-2	TGTGCCAGCAGTGATCCAGGGGTCTACGAAGACTATGGCTACACCTTC	CASSDPGVYEDYGYTF
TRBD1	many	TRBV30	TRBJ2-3	TGTGCCTGGAGTGCGGGACAGGGCACAGATACGCAGTATTTT	CAWSAGQGTDTQYF
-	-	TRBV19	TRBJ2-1	TGTGCCAGTACGACACCGGGGGACAATGAGCAGTTCTTC	CASTTPGDNEQFF
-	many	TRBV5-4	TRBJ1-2	TGTGCCAGCAGCTTGAGGGAGCATTCTATACTTTCTAACTATGGCTACACCTTC	CASSLREHSILSNYGYTF
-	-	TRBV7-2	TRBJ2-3	TGTGCCAGCAGCACCCCTCACACAGATACGCAGTATTTT	CASSTPHTDTQYF
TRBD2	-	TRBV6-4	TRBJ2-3	TGTGCCAGCAGTTTTCGACTAGCAGGAGATACGCAGTATTTT	CASSFRLAGDTQYF
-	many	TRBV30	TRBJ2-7	TGTGCCTGGAGTGAAAGGGGGAATCTCTACGAGCAGTACTTC	CAWSERGNLYEQYF
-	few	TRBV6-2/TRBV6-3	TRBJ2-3	TGTGCCAGCAGCTCCCGGCGGCGAGAGGATACGCAGTATTTT	CASSSRRREDTQYF
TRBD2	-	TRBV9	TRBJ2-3	TGTGCCAGCAGCGCCCCCTTAGCGGGGGGGCCAACAGATACGCAGTATTTT	CASSAPLAGGPTDTQYF
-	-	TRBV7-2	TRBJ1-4	TGTGCCAGCAGCTTAGGGGGTTCTCGGGGTGAAAAACTGTTTTTT	CASSLGGSRGEKLFF
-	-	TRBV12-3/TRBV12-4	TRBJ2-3	TGTGCCAGCATAAAGGGGGGTCCTTTAGCAGATACGCAGTATTTT	CASIKGGPLADTQYF
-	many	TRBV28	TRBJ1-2	TGTGCCAGCAGCCCTCTGGGGGCTCGAGGCTACACCTTC	CASSPLGARGYTF
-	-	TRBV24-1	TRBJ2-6	TGTGCCACCAGTGACCCGGGGTCTGGGGCCAACGTCCTGACTTTC	CATSDPGSGANVLTF
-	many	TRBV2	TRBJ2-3	TGTGCCAGCAGGGCCCGGACAGCCCCGAGCACAGATACGCAGTATTTT	CASRARTAPSTDTQYF
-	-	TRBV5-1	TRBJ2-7	TGCGCCAGCAGCTTGGAGTTAGCGGTTTGGTACGAGCAGTACTTC	CASSLELAVWYEQYF
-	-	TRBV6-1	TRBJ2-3	TGTGCCAGCAGCGACATGTGGGGCACAGATACGCAGTATTTT	CASSDMWGTDTQYF
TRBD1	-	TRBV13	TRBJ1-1	TGTGCCAGCACTTCAGGGGGGCCCACTGAAGCTTTCTTT	CASTSGGPTEAFF
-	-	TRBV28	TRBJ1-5	TGTGCCAGCAGTACTGGGGCCAGGGGTAGCAATCAGCCCCAGCATTTT	CASSTGARGSNQPQHF
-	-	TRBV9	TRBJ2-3	TGTGCCAGCAGCGTATTTGAGGGGGGCTCAGATACGCAGTATTTT	CASSVFEGGSDTQYF
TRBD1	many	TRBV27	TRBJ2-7	TGTGCCAGCACCCAGGGTAGGGGGCCCTACGAGCAGTACTTC	CASTQGRGPYEQYF
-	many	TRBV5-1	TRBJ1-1	TGCGCCAGCAGCCTGCCCGGGATCCCTGAAGCTTTCTTT	CASSLPGIPEAFF
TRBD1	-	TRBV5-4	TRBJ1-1	TGTGCCAGCAGCACCAGAGGACAGGGTTTGACTGAAGCTTTCTTT	CASSTRGQGLTEAFF
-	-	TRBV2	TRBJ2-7	TGTGCCAGCAGGGTGGACGGGGATCATTCCTACGAGCAGTACTTC	CASRVDGDHSYEQYF
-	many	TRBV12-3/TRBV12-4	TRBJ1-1	TGTGCCAGCAGCCACAGCGGATCTAACACTGAAGCTTTCTTT	CASSHSGSNTEAFF
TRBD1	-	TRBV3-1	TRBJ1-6	TGTGCCAGCAGCCTGGCACAGGGGGCCGGGGCACCCCTCCACTTT	CASSLAQGAGAPLHF
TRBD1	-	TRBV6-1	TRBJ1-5	TGTGCCAGCAGCAGGACCCCGCCGGGACAGGTCCCCCGAGGTCAGCCCCAGCATTTT	CASSRTPPGQVPRGQPQHF
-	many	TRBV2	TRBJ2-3	TGTGCCAGCAGTGAACGAGGGGCCTTGGATACGCAGTATTTT	CASSERGALDTQYF
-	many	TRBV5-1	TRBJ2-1	TGCGCCAGCAGCTTGGACAGGTCGGCCAATGAGCAGTTCTTC	CASSLDRSANEQFF
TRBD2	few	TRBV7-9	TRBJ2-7	TGTGCCAGCAGCTTACTAGCGGGACCCTACGAGCAGTACTTC	CASSLLAGPYEQYF
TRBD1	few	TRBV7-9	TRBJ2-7	TGTGCCAGCAGCTCTCCGGACAGGACCCCTTACGAGCAGTACTTC	CASSSPDRTPYEQYF
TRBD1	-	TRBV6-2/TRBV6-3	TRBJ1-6	TGTGCCAGCACGGGACAGGGAATGCCCCTCCACTTT	CASTGQGMPLHF
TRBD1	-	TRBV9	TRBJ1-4	TGTGCCAGCAGCGTAGGGGACAGGGGTAGTGAAAAACTGTTTTTT	CASSVGDRGSEKLFF
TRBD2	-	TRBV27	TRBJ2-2	TGTGCCAGCAGCCCAGTCCGGGGGGGGTACACCGGGGAGCTGTTTTTT	CASSPVRGGYTGELFF
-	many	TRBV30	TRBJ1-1	TGTGCCTGGAGTGCGGGACCGAGGAACACTGAAGCTTTCTTT	CAWSAGPRNTEAFF
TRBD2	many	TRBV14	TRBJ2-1	TGTGCCAGCAGCCAAAAGCGGGGGAGCTCCTACAATGAGCAGTTCTTC	CASSQKRGSSYNEQFF
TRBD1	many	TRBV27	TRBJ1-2	TGTGCCAGCAGTGGGGGACCACAGGGGCCTCTCCATGGCTACACCTTC	CASSGGPQGPLHGYTF
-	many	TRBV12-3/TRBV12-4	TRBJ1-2	TGTGCCAGCAGTTTAGGCCCAGGGAACTATGGCTACACCTTC	CASSLGPGNYGYTF
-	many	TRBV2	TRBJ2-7	TGTGCCAGCAGTGGAGGGTTCTGGCAGTACTTC	CASSGGFWQYF
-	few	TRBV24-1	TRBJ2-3	TGTGCCACCGGGGATGGTAACACAGATACGCAGTATTTT	CATGDGNTDTQYF
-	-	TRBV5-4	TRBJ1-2	TGTGCCAGCAGCTTGTCGGCGGGGCCGGGATATGGCTACACCTTC	CASSLSAGPGYGYTF
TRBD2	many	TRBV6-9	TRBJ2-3	TGTGCCAGCAGTTACTCTTGGGCGGGGGTCACAGATACGCAGTATTTT	CASSYSWAGVTDTQYF
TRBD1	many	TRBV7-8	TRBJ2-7	TGTGCCAGCGGGACAGGGGGCTACGAGCAGTACTTC	CASGTGGYEQYF
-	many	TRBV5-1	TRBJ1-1	TGTGCCAGCAGCTTAGTGGGACGGACGAACACTGAAGCTTTCTTT	CASSLVGRTNTEAFF
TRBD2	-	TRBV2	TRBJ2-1	TGTGCCAGCGTATCTAGCGGGGGGGCATATGAGCAGTTCTTC	CASVSSGGAYEQFF